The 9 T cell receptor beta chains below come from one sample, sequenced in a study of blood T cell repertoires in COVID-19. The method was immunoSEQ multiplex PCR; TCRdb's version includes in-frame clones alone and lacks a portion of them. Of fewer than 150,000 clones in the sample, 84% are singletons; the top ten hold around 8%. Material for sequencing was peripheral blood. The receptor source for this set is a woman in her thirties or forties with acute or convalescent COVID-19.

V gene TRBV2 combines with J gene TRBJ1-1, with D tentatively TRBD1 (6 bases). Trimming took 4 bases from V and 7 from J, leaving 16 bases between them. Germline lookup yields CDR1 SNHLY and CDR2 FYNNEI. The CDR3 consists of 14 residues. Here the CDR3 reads CASSGKWQGLEAFF. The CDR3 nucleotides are TGTGCCAGCAGTGGAAAGTGGCAGGGGCTTGAAGCTTTCTTT.

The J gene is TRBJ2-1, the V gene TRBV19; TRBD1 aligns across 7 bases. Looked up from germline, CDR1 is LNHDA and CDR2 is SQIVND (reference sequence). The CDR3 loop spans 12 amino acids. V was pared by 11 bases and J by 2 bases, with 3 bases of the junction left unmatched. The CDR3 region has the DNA TGTGCCGCACAGGGGACCTACAATGAGCAGTTCTTC. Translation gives CAAQGTYNEQFF.

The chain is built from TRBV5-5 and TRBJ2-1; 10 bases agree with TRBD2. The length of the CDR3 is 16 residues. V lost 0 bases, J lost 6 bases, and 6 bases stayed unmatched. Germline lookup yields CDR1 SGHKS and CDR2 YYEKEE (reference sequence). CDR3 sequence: CASSLARLAGANEQFF. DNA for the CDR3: TGTGCCAGCAGCTTGGCTCGGCTAGCGGGGGCCAATGAGCAGTTCTTC. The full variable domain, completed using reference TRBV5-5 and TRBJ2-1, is DAGVTQSPTHLIKTRGQQVTLRCSPISGHKSVSWYQQVLGQGPQFIFQYYEKEERGRGNFPDRFSARQFPNYSSELNVNALLLGDSALYLCASSLARLAGANEQFFGPGTRLTVL.

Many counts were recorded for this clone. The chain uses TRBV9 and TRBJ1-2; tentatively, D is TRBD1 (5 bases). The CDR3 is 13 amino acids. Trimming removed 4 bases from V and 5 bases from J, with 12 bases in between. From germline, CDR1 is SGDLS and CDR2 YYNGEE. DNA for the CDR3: TGTGCCAGCAGCTCAGGGCCTAGGTATGGCTACACCTTC. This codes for CASSSGPRYGYTF.

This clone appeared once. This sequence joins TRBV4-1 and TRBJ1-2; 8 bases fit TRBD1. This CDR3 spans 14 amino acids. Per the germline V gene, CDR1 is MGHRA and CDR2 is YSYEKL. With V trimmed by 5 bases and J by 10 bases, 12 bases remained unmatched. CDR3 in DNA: TGCGCCAGCAGCAGCCCCGGGACAGGAGTCTTCTACACCTTC. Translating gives CASSSPGTGVFYTF.

The CDR3 DNA reads as TGTGCCAGCCAAGGGAGCGGGGGAAGGGATACGCAGTATTTT. This codes for CASQGSGGRDTQYF. V and J are TRBV7-2 and TRBJ2-3; 8 bases match TRBD2. Per germline, CDR1 SGHTA and CDR2 FQGNSA. V lost 8 bases, J lost 6 bases, and 10 bases stayed unmatched. The CDR3 is 14 residues long.

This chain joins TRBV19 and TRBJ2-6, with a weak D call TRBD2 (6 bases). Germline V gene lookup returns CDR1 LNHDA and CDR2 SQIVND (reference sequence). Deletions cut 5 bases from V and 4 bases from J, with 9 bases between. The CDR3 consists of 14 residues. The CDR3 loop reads CASSGAGGANVLTF. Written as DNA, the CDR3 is TGTGCCAGTAGTGGGGCGGGAGGGGCCAACGTCCTGACTTTC.

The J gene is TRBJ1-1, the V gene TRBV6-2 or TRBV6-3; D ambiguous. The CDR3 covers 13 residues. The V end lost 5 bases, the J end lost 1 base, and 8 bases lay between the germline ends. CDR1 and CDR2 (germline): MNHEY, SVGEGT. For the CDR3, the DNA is TGTGCCAGCAGTATTCAGGAGAACACTGAAGCTTTCTTT. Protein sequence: CASSIQENTEAFF.

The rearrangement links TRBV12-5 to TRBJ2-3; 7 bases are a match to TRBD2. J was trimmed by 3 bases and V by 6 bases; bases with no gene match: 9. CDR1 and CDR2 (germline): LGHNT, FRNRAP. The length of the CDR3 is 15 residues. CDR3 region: CASGPGGFPTDTQYF. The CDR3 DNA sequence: TGTGCTAGTGGCCCCGGGGGGTTCCCTACAGATACGCAGTATTTT.